The source of this T cell receptor beta chain is a study of somatic mutations in cytotoxic T cells in rheumatoid arthritis. Looking at the study overall: Blood from the patient (approximately 29 ml EDTA) was drawn right after diagnosis, pretreatment. In some cases, T-cell populations stained with V beta antibodies were flow-sorted at nearly 100% purity, and these included V beta1+ cells sequenced for TCRB. Study-wide findings and caveats: In rheumatoid arthritis patients, the slight underrepresentation of TRBV07 was not adjusted for multiple comparisons.

Using immunoSEQ multiplex PCR, the repertoire was profiled, and TCRdb retains in-frame clones only, with some absent. Altogether 15,000 to 20,000 clones are present, around 82% being singletons, with the ten largest covering about 18%. Positive selection using magnetic beads isolated the CD4+ and CD8+ cells (purity was checked by flow cytometry). Germline CDR1 LGHNA, CDR2 YSLEER. Trimming took 4 bases from V and 5 from J, leaving 14 bases between them. The CDR3 loop spans 14 amino acids. Remarks on this clone: What it binds is unknown.

Sequencing was performed on CD8+ T cells sorted from blood. This chain joins TRBV4-3 and TRBJ1-1; D possibly corresponds to TRBD1 (5 bases). This receptor was identified in a woman aged 45-65 years with rheumatoid arthritis. CDR3 residues: CASSPPGGVTEAFF. CDR3 sequence (DNA): TGCGCCAGCAGCCCCCCGGGAGGGGTTACTGAAGCTTTCTTT.